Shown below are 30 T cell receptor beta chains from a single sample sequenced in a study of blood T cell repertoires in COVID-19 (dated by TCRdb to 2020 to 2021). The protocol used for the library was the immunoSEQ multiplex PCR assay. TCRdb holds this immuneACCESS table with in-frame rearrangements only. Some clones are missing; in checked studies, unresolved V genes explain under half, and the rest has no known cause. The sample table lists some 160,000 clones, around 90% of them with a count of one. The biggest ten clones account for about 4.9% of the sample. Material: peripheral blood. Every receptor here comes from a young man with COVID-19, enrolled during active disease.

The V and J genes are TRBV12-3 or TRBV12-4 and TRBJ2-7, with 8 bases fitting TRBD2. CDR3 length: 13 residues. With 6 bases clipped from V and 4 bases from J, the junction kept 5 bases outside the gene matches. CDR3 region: CASSPGRAYEQYF. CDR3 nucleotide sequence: TGTGCCAGCAGCCCCGGGAGGGCTTACGAGCAGTACTTC.

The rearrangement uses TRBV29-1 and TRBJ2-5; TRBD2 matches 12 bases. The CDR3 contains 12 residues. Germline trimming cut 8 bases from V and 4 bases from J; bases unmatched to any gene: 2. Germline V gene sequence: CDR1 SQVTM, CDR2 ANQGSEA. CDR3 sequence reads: CSQTSGGETQYF. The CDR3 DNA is TGCAGCCAGACTAGCGGGGGAGAGACCCAGTACTTC.

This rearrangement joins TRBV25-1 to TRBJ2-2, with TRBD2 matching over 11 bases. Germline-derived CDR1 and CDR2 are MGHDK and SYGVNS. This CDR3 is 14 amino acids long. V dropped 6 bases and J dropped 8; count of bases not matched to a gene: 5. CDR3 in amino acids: CASRLAGGPGELFF. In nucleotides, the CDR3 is TGTGCCAGCAGATTAGCGGGAGGGCCAGGGGAGCTGTTTTTT.

CDR3 residues: CASSFRGGSTDTQYF. The CDR3 nucleotides are TGTGCCAGCAGCTTCCGGGGGGGCAGCACAGATACGCAGTATTTT. The rearrangement joins TRBV11-3 to TRBJ2-3, with 8 bases that match TRBD2. Germline-derived CDR1 and CDR2 are SGHNT and YENEEA. V lost 3 bases, J lost 0 bases, and 2 bases stayed unmatched. CDR3 length: 15 amino acids.

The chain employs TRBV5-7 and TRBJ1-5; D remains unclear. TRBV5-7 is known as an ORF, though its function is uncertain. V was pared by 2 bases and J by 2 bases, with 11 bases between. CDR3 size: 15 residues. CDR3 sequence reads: CASSFPVERNQPQHF. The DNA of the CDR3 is TGTGCCAGCAGCTTCCCAGTGGAGCGCAATCAGCCCCAGCATTTT.

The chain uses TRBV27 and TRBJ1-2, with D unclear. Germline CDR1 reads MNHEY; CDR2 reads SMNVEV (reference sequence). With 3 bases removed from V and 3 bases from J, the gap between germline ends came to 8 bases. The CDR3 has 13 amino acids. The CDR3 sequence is CASSFSQDYGYTF. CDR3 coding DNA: TGTGCCAGCAGTTTTAGTCAGGACTATGGCTACACCTTC.

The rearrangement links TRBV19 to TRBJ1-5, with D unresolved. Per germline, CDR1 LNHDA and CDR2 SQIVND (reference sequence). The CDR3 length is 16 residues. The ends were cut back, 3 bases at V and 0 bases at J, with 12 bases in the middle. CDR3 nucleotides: TGTGCCAGTAGTATTTCCGGGGAACTTAGCAATCAGCCCCAGCATTTT. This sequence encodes CASSISGELSNQPQHF.

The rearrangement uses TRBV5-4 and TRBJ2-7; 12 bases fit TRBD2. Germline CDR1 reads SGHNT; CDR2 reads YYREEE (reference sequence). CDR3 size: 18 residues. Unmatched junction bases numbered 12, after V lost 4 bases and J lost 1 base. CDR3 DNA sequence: TGTGCCAGCAGCCTATTTTCTAGCGGGAGGGCTCTTTCCTACGAGCAGTACTTC. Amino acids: CASSLFSSGRALSYEQYF.

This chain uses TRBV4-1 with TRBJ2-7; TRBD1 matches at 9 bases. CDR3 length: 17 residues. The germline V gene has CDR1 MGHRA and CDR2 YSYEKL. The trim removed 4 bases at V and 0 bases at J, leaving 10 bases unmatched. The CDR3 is CASSLLGGTGPSYEQYF. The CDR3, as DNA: TGCGCCAGCAGCCTCCTGGGAGGGACAGGGCCCTCCTACGAGCAGTACTTC.

For the CDR3, the DNA is TGTGCCAGCTCCATAGAAACCCCCACTGAAGCTTTCTTT. Protein: CASSIETPTEAFF. The V and J genes are TRBV18 and TRBJ1-1, with D hard to call. Germline values: CDR1 KGHSH, CDR2 LQKENI. Trimming stripped 6 bases from V and 4 bases from J, with 12 bases between. The CDR3 has 13 residues.

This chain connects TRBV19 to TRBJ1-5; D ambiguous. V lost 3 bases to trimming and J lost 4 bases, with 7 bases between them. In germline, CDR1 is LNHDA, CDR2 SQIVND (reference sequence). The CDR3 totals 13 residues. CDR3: CASSIDWNQPQHF. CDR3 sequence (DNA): TGTGCCAGTAGTATTGACTGGAATCAGCCCCAGCATTTT. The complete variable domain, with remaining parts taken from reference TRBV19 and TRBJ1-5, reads DGGITQSPKYLFRKEGQNVTLSCEQNLNHDAMYWYRQDPGQGLRLIYYSQIVNDFQKGDIAEGYSVSREKKESFPLTVTSAQKNPTAFYLCASSIDWNQPQHFGDGTRLSIL.

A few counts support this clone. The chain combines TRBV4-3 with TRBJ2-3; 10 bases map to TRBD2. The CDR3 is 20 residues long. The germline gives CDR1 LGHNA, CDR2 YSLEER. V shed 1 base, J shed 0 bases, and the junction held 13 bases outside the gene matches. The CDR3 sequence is CASSQGWFETSGSSTDTQYF. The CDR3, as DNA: TGCGCCAGCAGCCAAGGTTGGTTTGAGACTAGCGGGTCTAGCACAGATACGCAGTATTTT.

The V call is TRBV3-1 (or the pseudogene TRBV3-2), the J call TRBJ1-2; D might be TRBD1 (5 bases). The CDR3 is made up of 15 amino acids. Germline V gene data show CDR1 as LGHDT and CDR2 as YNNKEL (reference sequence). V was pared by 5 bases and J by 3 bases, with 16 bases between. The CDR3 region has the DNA TGTGCCAGCAGCACGAAACAACAGGTTGACTATGGCTACACCTTC. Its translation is CASSTKQQVDYGYTF.

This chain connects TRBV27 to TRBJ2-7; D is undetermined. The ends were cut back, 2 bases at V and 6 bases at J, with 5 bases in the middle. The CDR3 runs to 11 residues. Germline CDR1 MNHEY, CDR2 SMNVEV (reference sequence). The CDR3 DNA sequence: TGTGCCAGCAGTTTAAATAGCGAGCAGTACTTC. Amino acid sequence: CASSLNSEQYF.

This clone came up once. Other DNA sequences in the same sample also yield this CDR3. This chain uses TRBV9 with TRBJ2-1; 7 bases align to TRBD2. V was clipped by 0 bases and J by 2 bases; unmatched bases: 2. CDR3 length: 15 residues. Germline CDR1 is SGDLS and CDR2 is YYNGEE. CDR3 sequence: CASSVGLAAYNEQFF. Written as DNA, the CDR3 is TGTGCCAGCAGCGTAGGTCTAGCGGCCTACAATGAGCAGTTCTTC.

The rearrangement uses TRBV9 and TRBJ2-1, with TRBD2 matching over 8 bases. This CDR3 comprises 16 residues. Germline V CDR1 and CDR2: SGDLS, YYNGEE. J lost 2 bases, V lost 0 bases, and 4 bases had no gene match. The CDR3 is CASSVEGGRPYNEQFF. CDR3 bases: TGTGCCAGCAGCGTAGAAGGCGGGAGGCCCTACAATGAGCAGTTCTTC.

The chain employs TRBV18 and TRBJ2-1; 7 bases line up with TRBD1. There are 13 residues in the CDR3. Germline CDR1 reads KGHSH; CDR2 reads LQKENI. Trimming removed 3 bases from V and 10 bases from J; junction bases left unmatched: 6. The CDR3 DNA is TGTGCCAGCTCACCGGGGCAGGGGGAGGAGCAGTTCTTC. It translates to CASSPGQGEEQFF. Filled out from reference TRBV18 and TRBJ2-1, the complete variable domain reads NAGVMQNPRHLVRRRGQEARLRCSPMKGHSHVYWYRQLPEEGLKFMVYLQKENIIDESGMPKERFSAEFPKEGPSILRIQQVVRGDSAAYFCASSPGQGEEQFFGPGTRLTVL.

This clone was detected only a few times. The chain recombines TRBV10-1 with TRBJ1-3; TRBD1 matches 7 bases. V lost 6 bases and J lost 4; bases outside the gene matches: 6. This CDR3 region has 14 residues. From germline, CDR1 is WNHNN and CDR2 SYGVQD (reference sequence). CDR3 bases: TGCGCCAGCAGCTGGGACAGAACGGGAAACACCATATATTTT. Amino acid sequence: CASSWDRTGNTIYF.

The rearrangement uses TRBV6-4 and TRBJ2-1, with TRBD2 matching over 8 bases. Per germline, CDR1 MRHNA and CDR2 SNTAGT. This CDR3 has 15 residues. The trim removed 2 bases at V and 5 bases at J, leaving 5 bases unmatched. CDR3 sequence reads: CASSDREGGNNEQFF. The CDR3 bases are TGTGCCAGCAGTGACCGGGAGGGGGGGAACAATGAGCAGTTCTTC.

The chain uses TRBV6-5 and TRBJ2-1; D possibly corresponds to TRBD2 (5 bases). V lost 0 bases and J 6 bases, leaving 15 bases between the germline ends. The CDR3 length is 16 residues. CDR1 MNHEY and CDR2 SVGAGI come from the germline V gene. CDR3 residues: CASSYSSGLFTNEQFF. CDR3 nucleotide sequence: TGTGCCAGCAGTTACTCGAGCGGACTCTTTACCAATGAGCAGTTCTTC.

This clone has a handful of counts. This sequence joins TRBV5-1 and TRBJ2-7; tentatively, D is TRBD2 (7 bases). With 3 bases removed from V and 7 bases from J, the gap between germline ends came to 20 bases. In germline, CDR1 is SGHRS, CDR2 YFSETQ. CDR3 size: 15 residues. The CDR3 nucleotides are TGCGCCAGCAGCTCAAACGGGGGGCAGGGATGGGAGCAGTACTTC. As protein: CASSSNGGQGWEQYF.

The CDR3 protein is CASSTGTGGSYEQYF. Written as DNA, the CDR3 is TGTGCCAGCAGCACCGGGACAGGGGGTTCCTACGAGCAGTACTTC. This chain links TRBV11-2 with TRBJ2-7; 11 nucleotides match TRBD1. With V trimmed by 5 bases and J by 1 base, 4 bases remained unmatched. This CDR3 is built from 15 residues. CDR1 and CDR2 from the germline V gene are SGHAT and FQNNGV.

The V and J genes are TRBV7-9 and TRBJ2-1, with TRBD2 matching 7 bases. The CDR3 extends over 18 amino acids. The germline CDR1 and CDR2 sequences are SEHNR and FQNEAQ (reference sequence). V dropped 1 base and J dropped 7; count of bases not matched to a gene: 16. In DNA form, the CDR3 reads TGTGCCAGCAGCTTAGATATTTTCCCGTCCCTAGCGGATAATGAGCAGTTCTTC. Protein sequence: CASSLDIFPSLADNEQFF. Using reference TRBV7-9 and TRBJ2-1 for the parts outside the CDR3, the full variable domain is DTGVSQNPRHKITKRGQNVTFRCDPISEHNRLYWYRQTLGQGPEFLTYFQNEAQLEKSRLLSDRFSAERPKGSFSTLEIQRTEQGDSAMYLCASSLDIFPSLADNEQFFGPGTRLTVL.

The CDR3 is CASSPRLAGVNTGELFF. The CDR3 nucleotides are TGTGCCAGCAGCCCGAGACTAGCGGGAGTAAACACCGGGGAGCTGTTTTTT. The genes are TRBV7-2 and TRBJ2-2, with 12 bases fitting TRBD2. The CDR3 loop spans 17 amino acids. Per the germline V gene, CDR1 is SGHTA and CDR2 is FQGNSA. The trim removed 5 bases at V and 2 bases at J, leaving 6 bases unmatched. The full variable domain, rest sourced from reference TRBV7-2 and TRBJ2-2, is GAGVSQSPSNKVTEKGKDVELRCDPISGHTALYWYRQSLGQGLEFLIYFQGNSAPDKSGLPSDRFSAERTGGSVSTLTIQRTQQEDSAVYLCASSPRLAGVNTGELFFGEGSRLTVL.

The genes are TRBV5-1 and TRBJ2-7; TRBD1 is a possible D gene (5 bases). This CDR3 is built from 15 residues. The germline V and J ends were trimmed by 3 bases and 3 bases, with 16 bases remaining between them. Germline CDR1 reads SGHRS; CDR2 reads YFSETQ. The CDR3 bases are TGCGCCAGCAGCTCCGGCACAGGCGAGCGCTACGAGCAGTACTTC. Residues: CASSSGTGERYEQYF.

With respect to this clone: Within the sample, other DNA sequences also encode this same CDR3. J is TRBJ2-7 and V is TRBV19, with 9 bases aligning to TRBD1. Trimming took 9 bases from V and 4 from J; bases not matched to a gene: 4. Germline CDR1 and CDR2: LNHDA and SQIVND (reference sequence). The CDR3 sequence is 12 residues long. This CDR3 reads CASRDRDYEQYF. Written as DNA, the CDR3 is TGTGCCAGCCGGGACAGGGATTACGAGCAGTACTTC. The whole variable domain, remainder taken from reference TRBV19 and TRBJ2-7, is DGGITQSPKYLFRKEGQNVTLSCEQNLNHDAMYWYRQDPGQGLRLIYYSQIVNDFQKGDIAEGYSVSREKKESFPLTVTSAQKNPTAFYLCASRDRDYEQYFGPGTRLTVT.

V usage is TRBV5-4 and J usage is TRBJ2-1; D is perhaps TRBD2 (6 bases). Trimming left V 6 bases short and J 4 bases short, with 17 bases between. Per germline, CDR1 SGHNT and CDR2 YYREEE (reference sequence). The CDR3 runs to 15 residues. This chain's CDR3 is CASTTGTGPYNEQFF. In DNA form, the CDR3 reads TGTGCCAGCACCACCGGGACTGGGCCATACAATGAGCAGTTCTTC.

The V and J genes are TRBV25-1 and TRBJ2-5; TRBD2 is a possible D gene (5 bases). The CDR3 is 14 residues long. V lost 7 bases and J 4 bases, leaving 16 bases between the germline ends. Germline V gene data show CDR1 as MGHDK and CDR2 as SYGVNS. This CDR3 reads CASTNWASGETQYF. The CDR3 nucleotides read TGTGCCAGCACCAATTGGGCCAGCGGAGAGACCCAGTACTTC.

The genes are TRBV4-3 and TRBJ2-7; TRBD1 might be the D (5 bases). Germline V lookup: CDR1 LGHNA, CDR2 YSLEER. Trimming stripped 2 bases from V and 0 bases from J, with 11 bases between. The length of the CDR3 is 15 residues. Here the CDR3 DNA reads TGCGCCAGCAGCCAAAGGGAAGGGGTCTCCTACGAGCAGTACTTC. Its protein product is CASSQREGVSYEQYF.

CDR3 sequence: CATHTKGQREDNEQFF. CDR3 DNA sequence: TGTGCCACCCACACCAAGGGACAGCGGGAGGACAATGAGCAGTTCTTC. The rearrangement uses TRBV24-1 and TRBJ2-1, with 9 bases aligning to TRBD2. This CDR3 is 16 amino acids long. Germline V gene data show CDR1 as KGHDR and CDR2 as SFDVKD. Trimming cost V 9 bases and J 5 bases; bases outside gene matches: 13.